This entry lists 3 T cell receptor beta chains sequenced from one sample in a study of cytomegalovirus exposure and HLA in healthy donors. The primer mix had 60 Vbeta and 13 Jbeta primers. Data came from immunoSEQ multiplex PCR; TCRdb stores just in-frame clones and leaves some out. The table records 90,000 to 120,000 clones, roughly 80% of them present only once. The sample was PBMCs. These receptors were collected from a female donor in good health and CMV-seropositive.

The J gene is TRBJ2-7, the V gene TRBV11-2; 8 bases are a match to TRBD2. V lost 5 bases, J lost 1 base, and 7 bases stayed unmatched. The germline V gene encodes CDR1 SGHAT and CDR2 FQNNGV. This CDR3 region has 15 residues. The CDR3: CASSQAAGASYEQYF. As DNA, the CDR3 is TGTGCCAGCAGCCAAGCAGCGGGAGCGTCCTACGAGCAGTACTTC.

The chain links TRBV14 to TRBJ1-1, with 9 bases that match TRBD1. Germline CDR1 reads SGHDN; CDR2 reads FVKESK. The junction had 7 bases not matched to a gene; V was cut back by 3 bases and J by 5 bases. This CDR3 is 15 amino acids long. CDR3 DNA sequence: TGTGCCAGCAGCCATTACAGGGGGCTAGGGACTGAAGCTTTCTTT. This codes for CASSHYRGLGTEAFF.

The chain employs TRBV7-6 and TRBJ1-1; D uncertain. The CDR3 is 14 residues long. CDR1 SGHVS and CDR2 FNYEAQ come from the germline V gene. V lost 3 bases and J 5 bases, leaving 13 bases between the germline ends. The CDR3 DNA is TGTGCCAGCAGCTTTTCCCGGGGAATGACTGAAGCTTTCTTT. Translation: CASSFSRGMTEAFF.